The 23 T cell receptor beta chains presented below share a single source sample, sequenced in a study of blood T cell repertoires in COVID-19. Produced via immunoSEQ multiplex PCR; TCRdb's table is partial and in-frame only. Counted here are roughly 300,000 clones, nearly 90% occurring once; the ten biggest clones make up approximately 5%. The sample taken for sequencing was PBMCs or T cells enriched from blood (not recorded which). The receptors were sampled from a woman in her twenties or thirties who had recovered from COVID-19.

CDR3 protein: CASSWETNTGELFF. The CDR3 region has the DNA TGTGCCAGCAGTTGGGAGACGAACACCGGGGAGCTGTTTTTT. This rearrangement joins TRBV2 to TRBJ2-2; a possible D gene is TRBD2 (5 bases). This CDR3 comprises 14 residues. Trimming took off 5 bases at V and 0 bases at J, with 7 bases between the two ends. The V gene's germline CDR1 is SNHLY and CDR2 FYNNEI.

This sequence joins TRBV5-4 and TRBJ2-5; maybe TRBD2 (5 bases). CDR3 size: 14 residues. CDR1 is SGHNT, CDR2 YYREEE, per germline (reference sequence). Trimming removed 4 bases from V and 5 bases from J, with 15 bases in between. The CDR3 here is CASSHKVGAETQYF. CDR3 nucleotide sequence: TGTGCCAGCAGCCATAAAGTGGGAGCGGAGACCCAGTACTTC. The complete variable domain, with remaining parts taken from reference TRBV5-4 and TRBJ2-5, reads ETGVTQSPTHLIKTRGQQVTLRCSSQSGHNTVSWYQQALGQGPQFIFQYYREEENGRGNFPPRFSGLQFPNYSSELNVNALELDDSALYLCASSHKVGAETQYFGPGTRLLVL.

The rearrangement uses TRBV5-4 and TRBJ1-4, with 9 bases identical to TRBD1. Germline CDR1 SGHNT, CDR2 YYREEE (reference sequence). The V and J ends lost 4 bases and 5 bases, in that order; junction bases with no gene match: 6. This CDR3 has 15 amino acids. In DNA form, the CDR3 reads TGTGCCAGCAGCACGCAACAGGGGGCAAATGAAAAACTGTTTTTT. Protein sequence: CASSTQQGANEKLFF.

The genes are TRBV10-3 and TRBJ1-1; 7 positions match TRBD1. Germline values: CDR1 ENHRY, CDR2 SYGVKD. Germline trimming cut 0 bases from V and 2 bases from J; bases unmatched to any gene: 3. The CDR3 contains 15 residues. CDR3: CAISESRTGNTEAFF. The DNA for the CDR3 is TGTGCCATCAGTGAGTCGCGGACAGGTAACACTGAAGCTTTCTTT.

This chain joins TRBV5-1 and TRBJ1-2; D is undetermined. Trimming removed 7 bases from V and 4 bases from J, with 14 bases in between. Germline-derived CDR1 and CDR2 are SGHRS and YFSETQ. The CDR3 length is 13 residues. CDR3 nucleotides: TGCGCCAGCGCCTTAGAGGGCTCCTATGGCTACACCTTC. Protein product: CASALEGSYGYTF.

The V gene is TRBV5-1, the J gene TRBJ1-4, with D perhaps matching TRBD1 (5 bases). With 4 bases removed from V and 8 bases from J, the gap between germline ends came to 12 bases. CDR1 is SGHRS and CDR2 is YFSETQ in the germline V gene. CDR3 size: 13 residues. The DNA for the CDR3 is TGCGCCAGCAGCCCGGGGGACGAGGAAAAACTGTTTTTT. Residues: CASSPGDEEKLFF.

This clone was counted at least ten times. The CDR3 DNA sequence: TGTGCCAGTAGCCCCGCAGGGCTCGGCTACACCTTC. Protein sequence: CASSPAGLGYTF. The rearrangement links TRBV19 to TRBJ1-2; maybe TRBD1 (5 bases). The CDR3 has 12 amino acids. V was pared by 6 bases and J by 8 bases, with 13 bases between. Looked up from germline, CDR1 is LNHDA and CDR2 is SQIVND (reference sequence).

V usage is TRBV3-1 (or the pseudogene TRBV3-2) and J usage is TRBJ2-4, with 7 bases lining up with TRBD1. From germline, CDR1 is LGHDT and CDR2 YNNKEL (reference sequence). This CDR3 region has 14 residues. V dropped 2 bases and J dropped 9; count of bases not matched to a gene: 7. The CDR3 loop is CASSQRQGVGIQYF. The CDR3 DNA reads TGTGCCAGCAGCCAAAGGCAGGGGGTGGGCATTCAGTACTTC.

The CDR3 region has the DNA TGTGCCAGCAGCCAAGCTGCAGGGGGCTCCTATGGCTACACCTTC. Translated: CASSQAAGGSYGYTF. The V call is TRBV3-1 (or the pseudogene TRBV3-2), the J call TRBJ1-2; 8 nucleotides line up with TRBD1. Germline V gene lookup returns CDR1 LGHDT and CDR2 YNNKEL (reference sequence). This CDR3 comprises 15 residues. Trimming removed 1 base from V and 4 bases from J; junction bases left unmatched: 5.

This chain connects TRBV19 to TRBJ1-4; the D gene is possibly TRBD1 (5 bases). Trimming removed 3 bases at V and 5 bases at J, with 10 bases between. This CDR3 contains 14 residues. Germline-derived CDR1 and CDR2 are LNHDA and SQIVND (reference sequence). Here the CDR3 reads CASSIDSLNEKLFF. The CDR3, as DNA: TGTGCCAGTAGTATCGACAGTTTAAATGAAAAACTGTTTTTT.

The rearrangement uses TRBV2 and TRBJ2-5; TRBD2 matches 10 bases. CDR1 SNHLY and CDR2 FYNNEI come from the germline V gene. The CDR3 is made up of 14 amino acids. V lost 4 bases, J lost 4 bases, and 3 bases stayed unmatched. Here the CDR3 reads CASSVAGGLETQYF. The CDR3 nucleotides read TGTGCCAGCAGTGTAGCGGGGGGATTAGAGACCCAGTACTTC.

The chain combines TRBV27 with TRBJ1-6, with 11 bases aligning to TRBD1. Germline V gene sequence: CDR1 MNHEY, CDR2 SMNVEV (reference sequence). V lost 5 bases, J lost 9 bases, and 9 bases stayed unmatched. The CDR3 runs to 16 residues. Written as DNA, the CDR3 is TGTGCCAGCAGTACTAAGGGACAGGGGGGGGGTTCACCCCTCCACTTT. Residues: CASSTKGQGGGSPLHF.

The CDR3 bases are TGTGCCAGCAGCCAAGGTCTGTCCGGTGAAGCGGGGGGGCGGGAGACCCAGTACTTC. Residues: CASSQGLSGEAGGRETQYF. V usage is TRBV4-2 and J usage is TRBJ2-5, with 10 bases identical to TRBD2. V gave up 1 base and J gave up 5 bases; unmatched junction bases: 16. CDR3 length: 19 residues. The germline gives CDR1 LGHNA, CDR2 YNFKEQ.

The J gene is TRBJ1-1, the V gene TRBV5-1; 7 bases match TRBD1. Per germline, CDR1 SGHRS and CDR2 YFSETQ. After removal of 5 bases from V and 1 base from J, the junction contained 8 bases not matched to a gene. The CDR3 is made up of 15 amino acids. CDR3 protein: CASSAAGTENTEAFF. As DNA, the CDR3 is TGCGCCAGCAGTGCCGCCGGGACAGAGAACACTGAAGCTTTCTTT.

The rearrangement links TRBV7-9 to TRBJ1-6; TRBD1 is a possible D gene (5 bases). Germline V lookup: CDR1 SEHNR, CDR2 FQNEAQ (reference sequence). The V end was cut by 5 bases, the J end by 10 bases, with 18 bases between. The CDR3 is 15 amino acids. The CDR3 region is CASSGDRRLGSPLHF. The CDR3 DNA is TGTGCCAGCAGCGGCGACAGAAGGCTTGGATCACCCCTCCACTTT.

This chain connects TRBV3-1 (or the pseudogene TRBV3-2) to TRBJ2-1, with 9 nucleotides matching TRBD1. The germline V gene has CDR1 LGHDT and CDR2 YNNKEL (reference sequence). V gave up 6 bases and J gave up 3 bases; unmatched junction bases: 12. This CDR3 comprises 17 residues. CDR3 loop: CASRPPGQGLGYNEQFF. CDR3 nucleotides: TGTGCCAGCAGACCTCCGGGACAGGGTCTTGGCTACAATGAGCAGTTCTTC.

The chain couples TRBV27 to TRBJ1-5; 9 bases align to TRBD1. Germline V CDR1 and CDR2: MNHEY, SMNVEV (reference sequence). The CDR3 runs 15 residues. After removal of 8 bases from V and 0 bases from J, the junction contained 5 bases not matched to a gene. The CDR3 sequence: CASGTGGNSNQPQHF. The CDR3, as DNA: TGTGCCAGCGGCACAGGGGGCAATAGCAATCAGCCCCAGCATTTT.

The genes are TRBV30 and TRBJ1-2; 8 bases are a match to TRBD1. Germline trimming cut 0 bases from V and 7 bases from J; bases unmatched to any gene: 10. This CDR3 comprises 15 residues. CDR1 and CDR2 (germline): GTSNPN, SVGIG (reference sequence). CDR3 loop: CAWSVSPTGVVGYTF. CDR3 DNA: TGTGCCTGGAGTGTATCCCCGACAGGGGTGGTTGGCTACACCTTC.

The rearrangement links TRBV7-6 to TRBJ1-5; weak D call: TRBD1 (6 bases). The CDR3 is 13 residues long. Trimming took off 1 base at V and 7 bases at J, with 8 bases between the two ends. The germline gives CDR1 SGHVS, CDR2 FNYEAQ. The CDR3 sequence: CASSLVDSQPQHF. The CDR3 bases are TGTGCCAGCAGCTTAGTGGACAGCCAGCCCCAGCATTTT.

The table lists this clone with a few counts. This chain joins TRBV5-1 and TRBJ2-7; TRBD2 aligns across 9 bases. CDR1 and CDR2 from the germline V gene are SGHRS and YFSETQ. J lost 1 base, V lost 0 bases, and 5 bases had no gene match. This CDR3 region has 16 residues. The CDR3 DNA reads as TGCGCCAGCAGCTTGGGGGCTAGCGGGGCATCCTACGAGCAGTACTTC. The encoded protein is CASSLGASGASYEQYF.

The chain carries TRBV5-1 and TRBJ1-5; TRBD1 agrees at 8 bases. This CDR3 region has 18 residues. The V segment lost 4 bases and the J segment 6 bases; nucleotides outside the gene matches: 18. Per the germline V gene, CDR1 is SGHRS and CDR2 is YFSETQ. DNA for the CDR3: TGCGCCAGCAGCCCTGGGACAGGACCCCTCGACGGGACTCAGCCCCAGCATTTT. This sequence encodes CASSPGTGPLDGTQPQHF.

V gene TRBV9 combines with J gene TRBJ1-4, with D unresolved. This CDR3 has 15 amino acids. Germline CDR1 SGDLS, CDR2 YYNGEE. Trimming cost V 3 bases and J 0 bases, with 9 bases left between them. This CDR3 is CASSALGATNEKLFF. Here the CDR3 DNA reads TGTGCCAGCAGCGCTCTCGGTGCAACTAATGAAAAACTGTTTTTT.

This clone has more than one count but fewer than ten. The rearrangement links TRBV10-3 to TRBJ2-7; 9 bases are a match to TRBD1. The J segment lost 3 bases and the V segment lost 4 bases, leaving 4 bases of the junction unmatched. CDR3 length equals 14 residues. Germline V CDR1 and CDR2: ENHRY, SYGVKD. The CDR3 loop reads CAISGTGGNYEQYF. CDR3 bases: TGTGCCATCAGTGGAACAGGGGGCAACTACGAGCAGTACTTC.